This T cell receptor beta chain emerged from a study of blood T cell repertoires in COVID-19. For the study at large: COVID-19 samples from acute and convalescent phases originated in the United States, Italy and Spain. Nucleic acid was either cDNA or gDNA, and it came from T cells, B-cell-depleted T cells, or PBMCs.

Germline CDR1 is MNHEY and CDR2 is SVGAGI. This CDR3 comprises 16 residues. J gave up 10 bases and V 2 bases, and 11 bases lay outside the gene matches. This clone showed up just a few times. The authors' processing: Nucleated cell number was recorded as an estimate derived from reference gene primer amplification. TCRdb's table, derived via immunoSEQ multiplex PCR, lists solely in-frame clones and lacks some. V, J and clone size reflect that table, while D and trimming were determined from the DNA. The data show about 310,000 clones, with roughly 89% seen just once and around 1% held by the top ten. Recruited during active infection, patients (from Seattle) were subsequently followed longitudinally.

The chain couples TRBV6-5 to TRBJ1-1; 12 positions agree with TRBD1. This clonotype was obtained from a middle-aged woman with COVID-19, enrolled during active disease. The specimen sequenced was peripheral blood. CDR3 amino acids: CASSYKTPGQGATAFF. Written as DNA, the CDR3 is TGTGCCAGCAGTTACAAAACGCCGGGACAGGGGGCGACAGCTTTCTTT.